This TCR beta chain appears in the sequencing data of a study of T cells after yellow fever vaccination. About the study: SMART-Seq v4 Ultra Low Input prepared libraries from low-cell fractions. General study findings and limits: A small share of clonotypes appeared in both CD4 and CD8 compartments. High-abundance clonotypes from the bulk population could contaminate FACS-sorted repertoires.

This clonotype occurred many times. Its specificity is unknown. A single record per CDR3 protein comes from TCRdb applying MiXCR to the 5' RACE reads. Here the sample spans about 260,000 distinct CDR3 sequences, 13% being singletons. The receptor comes from a man younger than 45 who received the YFV17D yellow fever vaccine. This specimen was CD4+ T cells sorted from PBMCs, taken 45 days after the yellow fever booster vaccination.

The CDR3 sequence: CASSLTAYEQYF. CDR3 DNA: TGTGCCAGCAGTTTGACAGCCTACGAGCAGTACTTC. The chain recombines TRBV6-2 or TRBV6-3 with TRBJ2-7, with D possibly matching TRBD1 (5 bases). V lost 4 bases, J lost 2 bases, and 6 bases lay in between. The germline gives CDR1 MNHEY, CDR2 SVGEGT. This CDR3 spans 12 amino acids.